A single sample is the source of the 24 T cell receptor beta chains below, sequenced in a study of CD8 T cells in ankylosing spondylitis. TCRdb re-called the 5' RACE reads through MiXCR, storing one row per CDR3 protein. Of approximately 250,000 distinct CDR3 sequences listed, more than 20% were seen once; the top ten hold less than 0.75%. The sample was blood, either unsorted or a sorted T cell fraction (not recorded which). These receptors came from a male donor with ankylosing spondylitis or in good health (not recorded which).

This sequence joins TRBV10-3 and TRBJ1-1; D is uncertain. V was trimmed by 7 bases and J by 1 base, leaving 10 bases between them. The CDR3 is made up of 13 amino acids. CDR1 and CDR2 (germline): ENHRY, SYGVKD. The CDR3 DNA is TGTGCCATCAAATATATGGGGAACACTGAAGCTTTCTTT. This gives the protein CAIKYMGNTEAFF.

CDR3 nucleotides: TGTGCCAGCAGTTTCTCCGGGGGTGACACTACGCAGTATTTT. Its translation is CASSFSGGDTTQYF. The J gene is TRBJ2-3, the V gene TRBV12-3 or TRBV12-4, with a tentative D call TRBD2 (6 bases). Trimming took off 3 bases at V and 8 bases at J, with 15 bases between the two ends. The CDR3 has 14 residues.

This clonotype was observed at least ten times. The chain recombines TRBV10-3 with TRBJ2-3, with D possibly TRBD1 on 6 matching bases. Per germline, CDR1 ENHRY and CDR2 SYGVKD. Between the trimmed V and J ends, which lost 10 bases and 1 base, there was a span of 21 bases. The CDR3 spans 16 residues. The CDR3 DNA sequence: TGTGCCACCCACCAGGGGACCTCACAAGGCACAGATACGCAGTATTTT. Translating gives CATHQGTSQGTDTQYF.

This rearrangement joins TRBV4-2 to TRBJ1-1, with a possible D match to TRBD1 (5 bases). From germline, CDR1 is LGHNA and CDR2 YNFKEQ. V lost 1 base, J lost 1 base, and 16 bases lay in between. This CDR3 contains 17 residues. CDR3 nucleotides: TGTGCCAGCAGCCAAGGGGGCAGGGTCTGGTCGAACACTGAAGCTTTCTTT. Its protein is CASSQGGRVWSNTEAFF.

This clonotype was seen repeatedly, ten times or more. V usage is TRBV3-1 and J usage is TRBJ1-5; D perhaps matches TRBD1 (5 bases). The germline gives CDR1 LGHDT, CDR2 YNNKEL (reference sequence). Trimming pared 5 bases from V and 1 base from J, leaving 6 bases between. The CDR3 totals 13 residues. The CDR3: CASSGDSNQPQHF. CDR3 sequence (DNA): TGTGCCAGCAGCGGGGACAGCAATCAGCCCCAGCATTTT.

This clonotype was recorded many times. This chain links TRBV11-2 with TRBJ2-5, with TRBD2 matching 13 bases. The V segment lost 0 bases and the J segment 9 bases; nucleotides outside the gene matches: 10. CDR1 is SGHAT, CDR2 FQNNGV, per germline. The CDR3 loop spans 17 amino acids. In nucleotides, the CDR3 is TGTGCCAGCAGCTTAGATAGATCGGGACTAGCGGGGTGGTCCCAGTACTTC. Its translation is CASSLDRSGLAGWSQYF.

At least ten counts were recorded for this clonotype. This chain joins TRBV6-5 and TRBJ2-2; 7 nucleotides align to TRBD2. Germline V gene data show CDR1 as MNHEY and CDR2 as SVGAGI. This CDR3 has 19 residues. The V gene end was trimmed by 4 bases and the J gene end by 1 base; junction bases not matched to a gene: 15. DNA of the CDR3: TGTGCCAGCAGTTCCCTCAAGGCGGGGGAGACAATGAACACCGGGGAGCTGTTTTTT. This codes for CASSSLKAGETMNTGELFF.

This clonotype was counted ten times or more. V and J are TRBV29-1 and TRBJ2-1; D remains unclear. V was trimmed by 3 bases and J by 6 bases, leaving 15 bases between them. This CDR3 has 14 residues. Germline V gives CDR1 SQVTM, CDR2 ANQGSEA. As DNA, the CDR3 is TGCAGCGTTGAGATGGGATTTCGTGGCAATGAGCAGTTCTTC. It yields the protein CSVEMGFRGNEQFF.

The table lists this clonotype with a few counts. The CDR3 here is CSVAAGANVLTF. CDR3 nucleotide sequence: TGCAGCGTTGCGGCTGGGGCCAACGTCCTGACTTTC. This chain connects TRBV29-1 to TRBJ2-6; D uncertain. There are 12 residues in the CDR3. The germline gives CDR1 SQVTM, CDR2 ANQGSEA. Trimming took off 4 bases at V and 2 bases at J, with 3 bases between the two ends.

With regard to this clonotype: An end of the junction differs from the germline gene, which may be a read error. The V call is TRBV20-1, the J call TRBJ2-3; TRBD2 matches 9 bases. The CDR3 length is 17 residues. Germline V gene lookup returns CDR1 DFQATT and CDR2 SNEGSKA (reference sequence). The CDR3 is CSSSPSGGTNPPDTQYF. DNA for the CDR3: TGCAGTTCTAGTCCCAGCGGGGGGACTAATCCTCCAGATACGCAGTATTTT.

This clonotype was counted only a few times. J is TRBJ1-2 and V is TRBV20-1; a weak D match, TRBD1 (6 bases). The CDR3 extends over 15 amino acids. Germline CDR1 DFQATT, CDR2 SNEGSKA (reference sequence). V was shortened by 5 bases and J by 3 bases, with 19 bases between the two germline ends. CDR3 protein: CSARDTNLGYYGYTF. Written as DNA, the CDR3 is TGCAGTGCTCGGGACACCAACCTCGGCTACTATGGCTACACCTTC.

This clonotype appeared once. The chain links TRBV19 to TRBJ1-5; D gene uncertain. The length of the CDR3 is 16 residues. V lost 5 bases to trimming and J lost 0 bases, with 14 bases between them. Germline lookup yields CDR1 LNHDA and CDR2 SQIVND (reference sequence). CDR3 amino acids: CASSGSGLGSNQPQHF. CDR3 nucleotide sequence: TGTGCCAGTAGTGGGTCAGGATTGGGTAGCAATCAGCCCCAGCATTTT. The whole variable domain, filled in from reference TRBV19 and TRBJ1-5, reads DGGITQSPKYLFRKEGQNVTLSCEQNLNHDAMYWYRQDPGQGLRLIYYSQIVNDFQKGDIAEGYSVSREKKESFPLTVTSAQKNPTAFYLCASSGSGLGSNQPQHFGDGTRLSIL.

The genes are TRBV3-1 and TRBJ2-3; 7 nucleotides line up with TRBD2. Germline V gene sequence: CDR1 LGHDT, CDR2 YNNKEL (reference sequence). V lost 5 bases to trimming and J lost 0 bases; unmatched junction nucleotides: 5. The CDR3 consists of 15 residues. CDR3 DNA sequence: TGTGCCAGCAGCACGACTAGCCCAAGCACAGATACGCAGTATTTT. This encodes CASSTTSPSTDTQYF.

The chain combines TRBV12-3 or TRBV12-4 with TRBJ2-3; tentatively, D is TRBD1 (5 bases). V was cut by 3 bases and J by 4 bases, with 11 bases left in between. The CDR3 consists of 14 residues. Here the CDR3 reads CASSFREGADTQYF. CDR3 DNA sequence: TGTGCCAGCAGTTTTAGGGAAGGGGCAGATACGCAGTATTTT.

This clonotype was picked up many times. The V gene is TRBV13, the J gene TRBJ1-6; D perhaps matches TRBD1 (6 bases). Germline CDR1 and CDR2: PRHDT and FYEKMQ (reference sequence). The ends were cut back, 5 bases at V and 3 bases at J, with 14 bases in the middle. The CDR3 contains 16 residues. The CDR3 is CASSPRDTYYNSPLHF. In DNA form, the CDR3 reads TGTGCCAGCAGCCCCCGGGACACCTACTATAATTCACCCCTCCACTTT.

This clonotype came up many times. This sequence joins TRBV29-1 and TRBJ2-3, with D uncertain. CDR3 length equals 13 residues. The V gene lost 7 bases and the J gene lost 3 bases, with 14 bases spanning the gap. Germline V lookup: CDR1 SQVTM, CDR2 ANQGSEA. CDR3 loop: CSGGPGGTDTQYF. The CDR3 DNA reads as TGCAGCGGGGGTCCAGGTGGGACAGATACGCAGTATTTT.

This chain joins TRBV2 and TRBJ1-6; maybe TRBD1 (6 bases). The V gene lost 6 bases and the J gene lost 8 bases, with 11 bases spanning the gap. Looked up from germline, CDR1 is SNHLY and CDR2 is FYNNEI. This CDR3 region has 13 residues. CDR3 sequence reads: CASRDNRDSPLHF. In DNA form, the CDR3 reads TGTGCCAGCAGGGATAACAGGGATTCACCCCTCCACTTT.

This clonotype was seen only a few times. The chain links TRBV12-3 or TRBV12-4 to TRBJ1-4; 7 bases agree with TRBD1. V dropped 6 bases and J dropped 7; count of bases not matched to a gene: 8. This CDR3 comprises 14 residues. The CDR3 nucleotides are TGTGCCAGCAGCAAGGGGGCATTTTCTGAAAAACTGTTTTTT. Translated, it gives CASSKGAFSEKLFF.

The CDR3 region has the DNA TGTGCCAGCAGCCAACCGCGACAGGGAGGCTACAATGAGCAGTTCTTC. Its protein is CASSQPRQGGYNEQFF. V gene TRBV14 combines with J gene TRBJ2-1; D is possibly TRBD1 (7 bases). The CDR3 runs to 16 residues. The V gene's germline CDR1 is SGHDN and CDR2 FVKESK. Trimming cost V 2 bases and J 3 bases, with 14 bases left between them.

This clonotype was counted a single time. The V call is TRBV24-1, the J call TRBJ2-7, with 7 bases that match TRBD1. CDR1 is KGHDR, CDR2 SFDVKD, per germline. The J segment lost 7 bases and the V segment lost 3 bases, leaving 8 bases of the junction unmatched. The CDR3 sequence is 14 residues long. CDR3 amino acids: CATSDTQGTREQYF. As DNA, the CDR3 is TGTGCCACCAGTGATACACAGGGGACGAGGGAGCAGTACTTC.

A few counts support this clonotype. The chain joins TRBV10-3 to TRBJ2-3; the match to TRBD2 covers 12 bases. This CDR3 spans 13 amino acids. V lost 11 bases, J lost 4 bases, and 4 bases stayed unmatched. CDR1 ENHRY and CDR2 SYGVKD come from the germline V gene. The CDR3 protein is CAALAGGADTQYF. CDR3 sequence (DNA): TGTGCCGCCCTAGCGGGGGGGGCAGATACGCAGTATTTT.

About this clonotype: An end of the junction differs from the germline gene, which may be a read error. V usage is TRBV6-1 and J usage is TRBJ1-6; D possibly corresponds to TRBD1 (5 bases). From germline, CDR1 is MNHNS and CDR2 SASEGT. The CDR3 runs 13 residues. The CDR3 sequence is CASSERIRDSASF. The DNA for the CDR3 is TGTGCCAGCAGTGAACGGATCCGAGACAGCGCCTCGTTT.

The chain has TRBV20-1 and TRBJ2-1; TRBD2 aligns across 10 bases. The length of the CDR3 is 15 residues. The junction had 4 bases not matched to a gene; V was cut back by 0 bases and J by 5 bases. CDR1 and CDR2 from the germline V gene are DFQATT and SNEGSKA (reference sequence). CDR3 DNA: TGCAGTGCTAGAGAGAACCTAGCGGGGGACAATGAGCAGTTCTTC. The encoded protein is CSARENLAGDNEQFF.

This clonotype was seen repeatedly, ten times or more. The chain uses TRBV20-1 and TRBJ2-3, with D possibly matching TRBD2 (5 bases). The length of the CDR3 is 11 residues. Looked up from germline, CDR1 is DFQATT and CDR2 is SNEGSKA (reference sequence). Trimming left V 6 bases short and J 8 bases short, with 12 bases between. CDR3 bases: TGCAGTGCCCCCGGAGGTGGTACGCAGTATTTT. It is translated as CSAPGGGTQYF.